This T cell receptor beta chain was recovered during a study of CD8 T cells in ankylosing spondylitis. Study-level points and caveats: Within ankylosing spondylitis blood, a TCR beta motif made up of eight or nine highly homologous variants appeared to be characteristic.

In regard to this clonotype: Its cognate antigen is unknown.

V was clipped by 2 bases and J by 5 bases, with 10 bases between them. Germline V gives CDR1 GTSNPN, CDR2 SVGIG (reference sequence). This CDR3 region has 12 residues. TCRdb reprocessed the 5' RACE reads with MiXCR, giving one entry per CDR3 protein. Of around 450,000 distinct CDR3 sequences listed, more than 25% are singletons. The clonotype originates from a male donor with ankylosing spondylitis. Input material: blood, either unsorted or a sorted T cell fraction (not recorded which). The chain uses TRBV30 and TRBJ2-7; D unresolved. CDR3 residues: CAWSPLLHEQYF. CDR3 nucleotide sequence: TGTGCCTGGAGTCCTTTGCTACACGAGCAGTACTTC.